These T cell receptor beta chains were read from a single sample in a study of blood T cell repertoires in COVID-19. Generated by immunoSEQ multiplex PCR, the TCRdb table keeps only in-frame clones and is missing some. The repertoire holds over 250,000 clones, with 88% as singletons. The material sequenced was PBMCs or T cells enriched from blood (not recorded which). Every receptor here comes from a woman between 45 and 60 years old who had recovered from COVID-19. Both conserved end residues are part of each CDR3. Fields, in order: J gene, D gene, CDR3 length, clone size, V gene, CDR3 protein, CDR3 DNA. The D gene is left open where the match is weak. Clone size is shown for a subset of rows, as once, few, many or a class of expanded clone.

TRBJ1-3,TRBD1,15,-,TRBV25-1,CASTEGTVSGNTIYF,TGTGCCAGCACCGAGGGGACAGTCTCTGGAAACACCATATATTTT
TRBJ2-5,TRBD2,15,-,TRBV7-2,CASSFYSPGGETQYF,TGTGCCAGCAGCTTTTATTCCCCCGGGGGGGAGACCCAGTACTTC
TRBJ2-3,TRBD1,15,-,TRBV24-1,CATSRPGQGIDTQYF,TGTGCCACCAGCCGGCCGGGACAGGGAATAGATACGCAGTATTTT
TRBJ1-1,-,14,-,TRBV28,CASSSPPGQPEAFF,TGTGCCAGCAGTTCCCCTCCTGGACAGCCTGAAGCTTTCTTT
TRBJ2-1,TRBD2,13,-,TRBV4-2,CASSQAGGGEQFF,TGTGCCAGCAGCCAAGCCGGGGGGGGCGAGCAGTTCTTC
TRBJ2-7,TRBD1,13,-,TRBV4-2,CASSQTGEYEQYF,TGTGCCAGCAGCCAGACAGGGGAGTACGAGCAGTACTTC
TRBJ2-7,-,16,-,TRBV10-3,CAIRGGTLEQNYEQYF,TGTGCCATCAGGGGAGGGACATTGGAGCAAAACTACGAGCAGTACTTC
TRBJ1-5,-,16,-,TRBV21-1,CASSNEFTVHNQPQHF,TGTGCCAGCAGCAATGAATTCACAGTCCACAATCAGCCCCAGCATTTT
TRBJ2-3,-,14,-,TRBV4-1,CASSQTEGTDTQYF,TGCGCCAGCAGCCAGACAGAGGGCACAGATACGCAGTATTTT
TRBJ1-1,-,15,-,TRBV28,CASRHSGPGNTEAFF,TGTGCCAGCAGACACTCAGGGCCCGGAAACACTGAAGCTTTCTTT
TRBJ1-1,-,14,-,TRBV7-3,CASSLNPRGTEAFF,TGTGCCAGCAGCTTAAATCCGAGAGGCACTGAAGCTTTCTTT
TRBJ1-5,-,12,-,TRBV3-1/TRBV3-2,CASSQKQGPQHF,TGTGCCAGCAGCCAGAAACAGGGACCCCAGCATTTT
TRBJ2-2,-,14,-,TRBV2,CASSEDTGIGELFF,TGTGCCAGCAGTGAGGATACCGGGATCGGGGAGCTGTTTTTT
TRBJ2-7,-,17,few,TRBV28,CASSLKQGTILSYEQYF,TGTGCCAGCAGTTTAAAACAGGGCACTATACTCTCCTACGAGCAGTACTTC
TRBJ2-2,-,18,-,TRBV7-6,CASSLAPTARPNTGELFF,TGTGCCAGCAGCTTAGCCCCCACCGCGCGGCCGAACACCGGGGAGCTGTTTTTT
TRBJ1-2,-,11,-,TRBV15,CATSSNKGYTF,TGTGCCACCAGCAGTAACAAGGGCTACACCTTC
TRBJ1-5,-,16,-,TRBV4-1,CASSPVGQGGNQPQHF,TGCGCCAGCAGCCCAGTAGGGCAGGGTGGCAATCAGCCCCAGCATTTT
TRBJ1-2,-,13,once,TRBV7-8,CASSLAGVSGYTF,TGTGCCAGCAGCTTAGCCGGGGTTTCTGGCTACACCTTC
TRBJ2-1,TRBD2,15,-,TRBV6-4,CASSDSLAGGYEQFF,TGTGCCAGCAGTGACTCTTTAGCGGGAGGCTATGAGCAGTTCTTC
TRBJ1-2,TRBD1,14,-,TRBV2,CASSLQQGGYGYTF,TGTGCCAGCAGTCTCCAACAGGGGGGCTATGGCTACACCTTC